Given below is one TCR beta chain in context. Its antigen is undetermined. This entry comes from a study of human T cells and chemical hapten exposure. Study summary: Skin on the upper inner arm, approximately 2 cm by approximately 2 cm in size, was sensitized with 2% DPC. Patients, a majority of them female, were diagnosed with alopecia areata, totalis or universalis. Yields of TCR per sample differed, chiefly owing to small differences in pooled library volume. Regarding the study as a whole: Expanded TCRs grouped into significantly more large CDR3 similarity clusters than controls produced.

One entry per CDR3 protein, called by TCRdb with MiXCR from the RACE reads. The sample yields about 77,000 distinct CDR3 sequences, 13% to 15% seen once. Stated time point: pre-sensitization, week 0. Regarding treatment: therapeutic diphenylcyclopropenone sensitization with weekly scalp DPC. Trimming removed 11 bases from V and 0 bases from J, with 14 bases in between. Germline lookup yields CDR1 SGHVS and CDR2 FNYEAQ. The CDR3 is 14 amino acids. The receptor was derived from a woman in her forties or fifties with alopecia areata. Some clones in this sample may be carry-over from other donors' samples. V and J are TRBV7-6 and TRBJ2-1; the D gene is possibly TRBD2 (5 bases). This sample comprised whole blood, obtained in connection with sensitization to the hapten diphenylcyclopropenone (DPC). Here the CDR3 DNA reads TGTGCCGGGCCTTCGGGGAGCTCCTACAATGAGCAGTTCTTC. It yields the protein CAGPSGSSYNEQFF.